A selection of T cell receptor beta chains follows, all from one sample in a study of metastatic and nonmetastatic thyroid tumors. MiXCR reprocessed the PCR reads for TCRdb. Found here are over 4,500 clones, approximately 30% of them singletons; the top ten hold roughly 18%. Sequencing used adjacent normal tissue. The source is a female donor with papillary thyroid cancer or a benign thyroid nodule (not recorded which). Some clones in this sample may be carry-over from other donors' samples. The conserved cysteine and the conserved F or W are not part of the CDR3 here. The order of the fields is V gene, D gene, J gene, CDR3 protein. A D gene is named only where the DNA matches it firmly.

V: TRBV6-1
D: NA
J: TRBJ2-7
CDR3: ASSSGYYEQY

V: TRBV7-9
D: NA
J: TRBJ2-1
CDR3: ASSRGDNEQF

V: TRBV20-1
D: NA
J: TRBJ1-6
CDR3: SARDPGRGPENNSPLH

V: TRBV27
D: TRBD1
J: TRBJ2-7
CDR3: ASSPRQGLRYEQY

V: TRBV6-5
D: TRBD2
J: TRBJ2-1
CDR3: ASQAGGVEQF

V: TRBV6-1
D: NA
J: TRBJ2-1
CDR3: ASSAGREQF

V: TRBV6-1
D: TRBD2
J: TRBJ2-3
CDR3: ASSSSSGRGNTQY

V: TRBV28
D: NA
J: TRBJ1-4
CDR3: ASSFGQSTNEKLF

V: TRBV6-1
D: TRBD1
J: TRBJ1-2
CDR3: ASSALQGFYGYT

V: TRBV27
D: TRBD1
J: TRBJ2-7
CDR3: ASSFSGTGGTPYEQY

V: TRBV20-1
D: TRBD1
J: TRBJ1-2
CDR3: SASPRTGQDRYT

V: TRBV20-1
D: TRBD1
J: TRBJ1-1
CDR3: SARTGRMNTEAF

V: TRBV10-3
D: NA
J: TRBJ2-1
CDR3: AISESGLASSYNEQF

V: TRBV27
D: NA
J: TRBJ1-6
CDR3: ASRRGAPYNSPLH

V: TRBV11-2
D: TRBD2
J: TRBJ2-1
CDR3: ASRNSGMGPF

V: TRBV9
D: TRBD2
J: TRBJ2-1
CDR3: ASSGPAGLAEGSSYNEQF

V: TRBV19
D: NA
J: TRBJ2-2
CDR3: ASRETGRGTGELF

V: TRBV20-1
D: NA
J: TRBJ2-7
CDR3: SATTGGYRSSYEQY

V: TRBV9
D: NA
J: TRBJ2-3
CDR3: ASSGRYRSTDTQY

V: TRBV6-1
D: NA
J: TRBJ1-1
CDR3: ASRRQWNTEAF

V: TRBV5-4
D: NA
J: TRBJ2-2
CDR3: ASSLAGFTGELF

V: TRBV27
D: NA
J: TRBJ2-1
CDR3: ASSLYNEQF

V: TRBV20-1
D: TRBD2
J: TRBJ2-1
CDR3: SVLGTSGTNEQF

V: TRBV19
D: TRBD1
J: TRBJ2-7
CDR3: ASSIRISSWDSSYEQY

V: TRBV6-6
D: NA
J: TRBJ1-2
CDR3: ASSYPDGFTNYGYT

V: TRBV20-1
D: TRBD1
J: TRBJ1-1
CDR3: SARDFRQGARAEAF

V: TRBV27
D: NA
J: TRBJ1-6
CDR3: ASSLGGYSPLQ

V: TRBV6-2/TRBV6-3
D: TRBD1
J: TRBJ2-1
CDR3: ASSYTDRVYEQF

V: TRBV12-3/TRBV12-4
D: NA
J: TRBJ2-7
CDR3: ASSLKSTSSYEQY

V: TRBV11-2
D: TRBD1
J: TRBJ1-1
CDR3: ASRSNRGRDSEAF

V: TRBV12-3/TRBV12-4
D: NA
J: TRBJ2-7
CDR3: ASKGPGSSYEQY

V: TRBV5-1
D: TRBD1
J: TRBJ2-1
CDR3: ASSSGTGGNEQF

V: TRBV5-8
D: NA
J: TRBJ2-5
CDR3: ASSFLSAEQETQY

V: TRBV6-1
D: NA
J: TRBJ2-5
CDR3: ASIPARKVWGGSQETQY

V: TRBV28
D: TRBD1
J: TRBJ2-1
CDR3: ASSYGTGSSYNEQF

V: TRBV2
D: NA
J: TRBJ2-1
CDR3: ASSEAHSYNEQF

V: TRBV7-9
D: NA
J: TRBJ2-5
CDR3: PSSAGDQETQY

V: TRBV5-6
D: NA
J: TRBJ2-1
CDR3: ASTWEGANEQF

V: TRBV6-6
D: NA
J: TRBJ1-6
CDR3: ATAAGPRGIGGNSPLH

V: TRBV20-1
D: NA
J: TRBJ1-2
CDR3: SARDYTRMAGYT